This TCR beta chain emerged from a study of CD8+ T cells in alopecia areata. Study-wide background: For 6 to 18 months, tofacitinib was taken, and 6 months off drug followed.

The researchers isolated CD4+ and CD8+ T cells from PBMCs by sorting. With respect to this clone: The antigen remains unidentified.

Study findings and constraints: The study also sequences resident alphabeta T cells of normal skin in scalp samples. Mice showed clearer TCR sharing than patients did, a gap that was possibly HLA-related.

Isolated RNA was reverse transcribed into cDNA used as the sequencing template. Data came from immunoSEQ multiplex PCR; TCRdb stores just in-frame clones and leaves some out. Of around 140,000 clones listed, around 49% are singletons. The CDR3 loop spans 16 amino acids. Germline lookup yields CDR1 MNHEY and CDR2 SMNVEV (reference sequence). V gave up 5 bases and J gave up 2 bases; unmatched junction bases: 7. The receptor's source is a human donor with alopecia areata. Sequencing used CD8+ T cells sorted from blood, obtained at week 0. The chain couples TRBV27 to TRBJ2-7; 12 nucleotides line up with TRBD1. The CDR3 loop reads CASSRRDRGQTYEQYF. The CDR3 DNA reads TGTGCCAGCAGTCGGAGGGACAGGGGGCAAACCTACGAGCAGTACTTC.